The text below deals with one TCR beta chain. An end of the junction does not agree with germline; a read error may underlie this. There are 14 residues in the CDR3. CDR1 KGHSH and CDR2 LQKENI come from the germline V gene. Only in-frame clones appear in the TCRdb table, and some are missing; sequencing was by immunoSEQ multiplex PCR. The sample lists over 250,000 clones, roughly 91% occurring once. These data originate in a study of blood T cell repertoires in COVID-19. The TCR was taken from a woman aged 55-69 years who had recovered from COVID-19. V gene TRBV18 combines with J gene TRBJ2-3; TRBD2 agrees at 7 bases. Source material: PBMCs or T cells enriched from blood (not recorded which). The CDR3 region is CASSGTIRESTPDF. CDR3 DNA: TGTGCCAGCTCAGGGACTATCAGGGAAAGCACCCCGGACTTT.